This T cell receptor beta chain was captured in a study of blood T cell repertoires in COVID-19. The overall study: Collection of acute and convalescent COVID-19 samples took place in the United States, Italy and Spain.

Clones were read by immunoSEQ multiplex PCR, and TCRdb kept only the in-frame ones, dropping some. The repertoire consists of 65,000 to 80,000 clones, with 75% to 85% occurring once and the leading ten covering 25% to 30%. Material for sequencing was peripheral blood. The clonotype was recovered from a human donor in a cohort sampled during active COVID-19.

The CDR3 DNA follows: TGTGCCAGCACCAGAGGGGGGGCCAGCTCTGGAAACACCATATATTTT. As protein: CASTRGGASSGNTIYF. The chain couples TRBV9 to TRBJ1-3, with D possibly matching TRBD1 (6 bases). V lost 6 bases, J lost 0 bases, and 16 bases lay in between. Germline V gene lookup returns CDR1 SGDLS and CDR2 YYNGEE. The CDR3 contains 16 residues. Combining the CDR3 with reference TRBV9 and TRBJ1-3 gives the whole variable domain DSGVTQTPKHLITATGQRVTLRCSPRSGDLSVYWYQQSLDQGLQFLIQYYNGEERAKGNILERFSAQQFPDLHSELNLSSLELGDSALYFCASTRGGASSGNTIYFGEGSWLTVV.